The rows below give T cell receptor beta chains drawn from one sample of a study of cytomegalovirus exposure and HLA in healthy donors. Libraries were prepared by immunoSEQ multiplex PCR; TCRdb keeps only in-frame clonotypes and omits some of them. The table includes under 55,000 clones, approximately 78% detected once. Input material: PBMCs. These TCRs come from a woman aged 25 to 39 in good health and CMV-seronegative. Both conserved end residues are part of each CDR3. A D gene is named only where the DNA matches it firmly. The size field is filled for only some rows; it gives once, few, many or a size class.

cdr3_aa cdr3_nt j_call cdr3_length clone_size d_call v_call
CASKWGGLDEQYF TGTGCCAGCAAGTGGGGGGGGCTCGACGAGCAGTACTTC TRBJ2-7 13 once NA TRBV28
CASRPTGTGCRESYEQYF TGTGCAAGTCGCCCGACCGGGACAGGCTGTCGGGAATCCTACGAGCAGTACTTC TRBJ2-7 18 NA NA TRBV12-2
CASSYHSSTGTRGEKLFF TGTGCCAGCAGCTACCACTCGTCTACAGGGACGAGGGGTGAAAAACTGTTTTTT TRBJ1-4 18 NA NA TRBV13
CASSLAGGAYEQYF TGTGCCAGCAGCTTGGCAGGGGGCGCGTACGAGCAGTACTTC TRBJ2-7 14 few TRBD1 TRBV5-6
CASSLGPNREPQHF TGTGCCAGCAGCTTGGGCCCCAATCGGGAGCCCCAGCATTTT TRBJ1-5 14 NA NA TRBV5-8
CASSIARSTWEKLFF TGTGCCAGTAGTATAGCCAGATCGACTTGGGAAAAACTGTTTTTT TRBJ1-4 15 NA NA TRBV19
CAWNSRRTSGTNTGELFF TGTGCCTGGAATTCCAGGCGGACTAGCGGGACGAACACCGGGGAGCTGTTTTTT TRBJ2-2 18 NA TRBD2 TRBV30
CASSHGDSYEQYF TGTGCCAGCAGCCATGGGGACAGCTACGAGCAGTACTTC TRBJ2-7 13 NA TRBD1 TRBV5-4
CASSLGLDWSNQPQHF TGTGCCAGCAGTTTGGGACTCGACTGGAGCAATCAGCCCCAGCATTTT TRBJ1-5 16 once NA TRBV28
CASSFNNEQFF TGTGCCAGCAGCTTTAACAATGAGCAGTTCTTC TRBJ2-1 11 NA NA TRBV5-4
CASSYMRQETQYF TGTGCCAGCAGTTACATGCGACAAGAGACCCAGTACTTC TRBJ2-5 13 NA NA TRBV6-5
CASSFRLAGVNEQFF TGTGCCAGCAGCTTTAGACTAGCGGGAGTTAATGAGCAGTTCTTC TRBJ2-1 15 NA TRBD2 TRBV7-6
CASSTDSLPQHF TGTGCCAGCAGCACGGACAGCCTGCCCCAGCATTTT TRBJ1-5 12 medium-sized NA TRBV6-6
CASTPFLTPREGLEETDTQYF TGTGCCAGCACCCCTTTCCTTACCCCTAGGGAGGGCCTAGAGGAGACAGATACGCAGTATTTT TRBJ2-3 21 NA TRBD2 TRBV2
CASSLQLAGETQYF TGCGCCAGCAGCTTACAACTAGCCGGGGAGACCCAGTACTTC TRBJ2-5 14 NA NA TRBV5-1
CAWSWGRGKTQYF TGTGCCTGGAGTTGGGGCAGGGGTAAGACCCAGTACTTC TRBJ2-5 13 few NA TRBV30
CASRPGQGTNEQFF TGTGCCAGCAGACCGGGACAGGGTACGAATGAGCAGTTCTTC TRBJ2-1 14 NA TRBD1 TRBV6-5
CSVDDPHSPGLWLQYF TGCAGCGTTGATGATCCACACTCACCTGGACTCTGGCTGCAGTATTTT TRBJ2-3 16 NA NA TRBV29-1
CASSYYTDTQYF TGTGCCAGCAGTTATTACACAGATACGCAGTATTTT TRBJ2-3 12 NA NA TRBV7-2
CTTARTGGTEAFF TGCACCACCGCCAGGACGGGGGGGACTGAAGCTTTCTTT TRBJ1-1 13 NA NA TRBV29-1
CAWRGQGKRNSPLHF TGTGCCTGGAGAGGACAGGGGAAAAGGAATTCACCCCTCCACTTT TRBJ1-6 15 NA TRBD1 TRBV30
CASSDSGRGRNEQFF TGTGCCAGCAGTGACTCGGGCAGGGGGCGGAATGAGCAGTTCTTC TRBJ2-1 15 NA TRBD1 TRBV6-4
CASSWTINEQFF TGTGCCAGCAGTTGGACTATAAATGAGCAGTTCTTC TRBJ2-1 12 NA NA TRBV7-8